Following are 18 T cell receptor beta chains from one sample sequenced in a study of cytomegalovirus exposure and HLA in healthy donors. A multiplex PCR was run with 60 Vbeta primers and 13 Jbeta primers. Measured with immunoSEQ multiplex PCR; TCRdb has only the in-frame clones, and not every one. The table shows 150,000 to 250,000 clones, with roughly 85% occurring only once. The sample consisted of PBMCs. The receptors originated from a woman in her twenties or thirties in good health and CMV-seropositive.

The V gene is TRBV6-1, the J gene TRBJ2-5; 11 positions agree with TRBD1. The CDR3 is made up of 15 amino acids. Germline lookup yields CDR1 MNHNS and CDR2 SASEGT. After removal of 10 bases from V and 4 bases from J, the junction contained 11 bases not matched to a gene. The DNA of the CDR3 is TGTGCCACCCTAAATCCGGGACAGGGGGTAGAGACCCAGTACTTC. Translating it yields CATLNPGQGVETQYF.

The chain has TRBV2 and TRBJ2-1; 7 bases fit TRBD2. The CDR3 runs to 13 residues. Germline V CDR1 and CDR2: SNHLY, FYNNEI. Trimming at V came to 6 bases and at J to 5 bases, leaving 4 bases not matched to a gene. The CDR3 protein is CASSRDYHNEQFF. The CDR3, as DNA: TGTGCCAGCAGCAGGGACTACCACAATGAGCAGTTCTTC. Looking up the rest from reference TRBV2 and TRBJ2-1 gives the full variable domain: EPEVTQTPSHQVTQMGQEVILRCVPISNHLYFYWYRQILGQKVEFLVSFYNNEISEKSEIFDDQFSVERPDGSNFTLKIRSTKLEDSAMYFCASSRDYHNEQFFGPGTRLTVL.

The chain joins TRBV2 to TRBJ1-2; 7 bases match TRBD1. Germline V CDR1 and CDR2: SNHLY, FYNNEI. The CDR3 runs to 15 residues. The J segment lost 5 bases and the V segment lost 2 bases, leaving 8 bases of the junction unmatched. In DNA form, the CDR3 reads TGTGCCAGCAGTGAACAGGGCCAGGGGGGTTATGGCTACACCTTC. Translating it yields CASSEQGQGGYGYTF.

The V gene is TRBV5-1, the J gene TRBJ2-1; 7 nucleotides line up with TRBD2. The CDR3 loop spans 14 amino acids. V lost 4 bases, J lost 8 bases, and 9 bases stayed unmatched. Germline V CDR1 and CDR2: SGHRS, YFSETQ. The CDR3 here is CASSRGVAGYEQFF. CDR3 in DNA: TGCGCCAGCAGCCGGGGGGTAGCCGGTTATGAGCAGTTCTTC.

The chain recombines TRBV27 with TRBJ2-1; 7 nucleotides agree with TRBD1. After removal of 5 bases from V and 3 bases from J, the junction contained 10 bases not matched to a gene. The CDR3 consists of 16 residues. Per germline, CDR1 MNHEY and CDR2 SMNVEV (reference sequence). The CDR3 region is CASSRPGTEYYNEQFF. In DNA, the CDR3 is TGTGCCAGCAGTCGGCCCGGGACAGAGTACTACAATGAGCAGTTCTTC.

In DNA, the CDR3 is TGTGCCAGCAGCTCCCGGTTAATCCGGGAGACCCAGTACTTC. This codes for CASSSRLIRETQYF. J is TRBJ2-5 and V is TRBV7-8; D gene unclear. The V gene's germline CDR1 is SGHVS and CDR2 FQNEAQ. This CDR3 spans 14 amino acids. V was pared by 4 bases and J by 5 bases, with 14 bases between.

The chain has TRBV4-3 and TRBJ2-2, with 10 bases that match TRBD2. The CDR3 contains 15 residues. Germline assignment: CDR1 LGHNA and CDR2 YSLEER. J gave up 6 bases and V 2 bases, and 3 bases lay outside the gene matches. The CDR3, as DNA: TGCGCCAGCAGCCAAATTAGCGGGGGGTCCGGGGAGCTGTTTTTT. Its translation: CASSQISGGSGELFF.

The gene calls are TRBV10-3 and TRBJ2-7; perhaps TRBD2 as D (6 bases). The germline gives CDR1 ENHRY, CDR2 SYGVKD. Trimming shortened V by 8 bases and J by 1 base, and 24 bases separated the two germline ends. The CDR3 contains 17 residues. The CDR3, as DNA: TGTGCCATCTCGGCTCTAGCGCCTACCTCCAGGTCCTACGAGCAGTACTTC. Translating gives CAISALAPTSRSYEQYF.

This clone was detected only a few times. The CDR3 DNA follows: TGTGCCAGCAGCTTCGGACAGGGGTTGACTGAAGCTTTCTTT. It codes for CASSFGQGLTEAFF. This chain joins TRBV7-9 and TRBJ1-1, with 9 bases lining up with TRBD1. Germline V lookup: CDR1 SEHNR, CDR2 FQNEAQ (reference sequence). The CDR3 runs to 14 residues. The ends lost 3 bases at V and 5 bases at J; junction bases unmatched: 4.

The chain employs TRBV12-5 and TRBJ2-3; TRBD1 matches 8 bases. CDR1 is LGHNT, CDR2 FRNRAP, per germline. The CDR3 has 20 amino acids. Trimming took 4 bases from V and 0 from J; bases not matched to a gene: 18. CDR3 loop: CASGSVKGQAKPASTDTQYF. The DNA for the CDR3 is TGTGCTAGTGGTTCCGTGAAGGGACAGGCGAAACCCGCGAGCACAGATACGCAGTATTTT.

V gene TRBV19 combines with J gene TRBJ1-1; D is possibly TRBD1 (6 bases). The CDR3 loop spans 17 amino acids. Germline loops: CDR1 LNHDA, CDR2 SQIVND (reference sequence). The V end lost 5 bases, the J end lost 0 bases, and 19 bases lay between the germline ends. For the CDR3, the DNA is TGTGCCAGTAGTGCCGACCCTTGGACAGATATGAACACTGAAGCTTTCTTT. It yields the protein CASSADPWTDMNTEAFF.

V gene TRBV9 combines with J gene TRBJ1-2, with D uncertain. Germline V gives CDR1 SGDLS, CDR2 YYNGEE. The CDR3 has 14 residues. The V and J ends lost 4 bases and 0 bases respectively, with 10 bases between them. Written as DNA, the CDR3 is TGTGCCAGCAGCCCGTCGCCAGCTAACTATGGCTACACCTTC. It encodes CASSPSPANYGYTF.

The genes are TRBV11-2 and TRBJ1-2; possible D gene TRBD1, 5 bases. Germline V gene lookup returns CDR1 SGHAT and CDR2 FQNNGV. The V gene lost 5 bases and the J gene lost 3 bases, with 19 bases spanning the gap. The CDR3 runs to 16 residues. CDR3 residues: CASSNSGGVRYYGYTF. The DNA for the CDR3 is TGTGCCAGCAGCAATTCCGGAGGGGTACGATACTATGGCTACACCTTC.

The rearrangement links TRBV2 to TRBJ1-2, with 7 positions matching TRBD1. The CDR3 loop spans 14 amino acids. Germline V gives CDR1 SNHLY, CDR2 FYNNEI. V gave up 1 base and J gave up 4 bases; unmatched junction bases: 3. CDR3 in amino acids: CASSEGGTVYGYTF. The CDR3 DNA reads TGTGCCAGCAGTGAAGGAGGGACAGTCTATGGCTACACCTTC. The full variable domain, its missing parts supplied by reference TRBV2 and TRBJ1-2, is EPEVTQTPSHQVTQMGQEVILRCVPISNHLYFYWYRQILGQKVEFLVSFYNNEISEKSEIFDDQFSVERPDGSNFTLKIRSTKLEDSAMYFCASSEGGTVYGYTFGSGTRLTVV.

The chain employs TRBV6-1 and TRBJ1-1; D uncertain. This CDR3 is 15 amino acids long. From germline, CDR1 is MNHNS and CDR2 SASEGT. V dropped 1 base and J dropped 7 bases, with 16 bases sitting between them. CDR3 loop: CASSEEVAEQFEAFF. The DNA for the CDR3 is TGTGCCAGCAGTGAAGAAGTGGCCGAACAGTTTGAAGCTTTCTTT.

CDR3 sequence reads: CATSVRQGNSYEQYF. The CDR3 nucleotides are TGTGCCACCAGCGTACGACAGGGAAACTCCTACGAGCAGTACTTC. The chain links TRBV15 to TRBJ2-7; 7 nucleotides match TRBD1. Trimming at V came to 5 bases and at J to 0 bases, leaving 7 bases not matched to a gene. Germline V gene data show CDR1 as LNHNV and CDR2 as YYDKDF (reference sequence). The CDR3 totals 15 residues.

This clone showed up just a few times. The J gene is TRBJ2-7, the V gene TRBV7-2; a weak D match, TRBD2 (6 bases). Trimming removed 1 base from V and 6 bases from J, with 16 bases in between. Per the germline V gene, CDR1 is SGHTA and CDR2 is FQGNSA. The CDR3 is made up of 15 amino acids. The CDR3 sequence: CASSLGGGSIGEQYF. The CDR3 DNA follows: TGTGCCAGCAGCTTAGGGGGAGGCAGTATAGGCGAGCAGTACTTC.

The CDR3 DNA reads TGCGCCAGCAGCTTTTCATTAGCGGGGTACGAGCAGTACTTC. Translated, it gives CASSFSLAGYEQYF. J is TRBJ2-7 and V is TRBV5-1; 8 bases match TRBD2. Trimming cost V 2 bases and J 4 bases; bases outside gene matches: 5. This CDR3 has 14 amino acids. Looked up from germline, CDR1 is SGHRS and CDR2 is YFSETQ.